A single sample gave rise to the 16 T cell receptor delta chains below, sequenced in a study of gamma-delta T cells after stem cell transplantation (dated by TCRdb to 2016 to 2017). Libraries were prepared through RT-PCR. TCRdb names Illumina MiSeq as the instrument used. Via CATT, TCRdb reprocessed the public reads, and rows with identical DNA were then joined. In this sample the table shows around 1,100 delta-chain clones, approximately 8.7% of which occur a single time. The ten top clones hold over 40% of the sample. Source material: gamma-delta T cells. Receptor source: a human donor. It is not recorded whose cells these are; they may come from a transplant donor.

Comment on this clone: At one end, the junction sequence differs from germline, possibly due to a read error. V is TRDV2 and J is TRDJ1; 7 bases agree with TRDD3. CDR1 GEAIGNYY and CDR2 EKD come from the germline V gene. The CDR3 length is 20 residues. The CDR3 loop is CACDLLSNPILWDTADTLIF. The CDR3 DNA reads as TGTGCCTGTGACCTCCTCTCCAATCCCATACTGTGGGATACAGCCGATACACTCATCTTT.

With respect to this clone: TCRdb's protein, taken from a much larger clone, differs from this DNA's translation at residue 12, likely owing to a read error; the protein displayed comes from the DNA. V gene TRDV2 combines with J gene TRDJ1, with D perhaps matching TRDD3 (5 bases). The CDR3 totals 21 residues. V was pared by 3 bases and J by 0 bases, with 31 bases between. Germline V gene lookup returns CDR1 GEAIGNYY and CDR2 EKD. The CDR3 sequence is CACDAISGGVLVFSYTDKLIF. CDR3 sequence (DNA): TGTGCCTGTGACGCCATCTCTGGCGGTGTACTGGTGTTTTCGTACACCGATAAACTCATCTTT.

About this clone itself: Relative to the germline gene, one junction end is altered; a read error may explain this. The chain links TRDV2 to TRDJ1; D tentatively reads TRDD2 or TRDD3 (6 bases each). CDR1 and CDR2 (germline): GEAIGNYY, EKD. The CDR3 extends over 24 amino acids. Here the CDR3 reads CACDTLDTFRSRGREGVNTDKLIF. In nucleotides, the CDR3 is TGTGCATGTGACACCCTGGACACCTTCCGAAGTAGGGGGAGAGAGGGGGTAAACACCGATAAACTCATCTTT.

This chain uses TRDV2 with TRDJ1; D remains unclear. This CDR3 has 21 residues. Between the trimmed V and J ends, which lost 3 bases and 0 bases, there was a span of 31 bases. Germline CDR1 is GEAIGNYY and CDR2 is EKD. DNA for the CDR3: TGTGCCTGTGACGCCCTCTCTGGCGGTGTCCTGTGGTTTTCTTACACCGATAAACTCATCTTT. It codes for CACDALSGGVLWFSYTDKLIF.

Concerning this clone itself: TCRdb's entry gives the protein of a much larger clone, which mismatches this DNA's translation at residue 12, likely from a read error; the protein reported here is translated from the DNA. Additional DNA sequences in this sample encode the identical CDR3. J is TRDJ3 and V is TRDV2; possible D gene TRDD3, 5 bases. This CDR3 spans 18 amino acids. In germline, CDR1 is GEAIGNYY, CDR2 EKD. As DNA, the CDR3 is TGTGCCTGTGACACCGGAGGGATGTACTCCTGGTACACCCGACAGATGTTTTTC. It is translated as CACDTGGMYSWYTRQMFF.

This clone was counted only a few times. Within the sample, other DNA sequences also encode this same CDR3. The CDR3 loop is CACDTGGMYSLYTRQMFF. CDR3 nucleotide sequence: TGTGCCTGTGACACCGGCGGGATGTACTCCTTGTACACCCGACAGATGTTTTTC. This sequence joins TRDV2 and TRDJ3, with D tentatively TRDD3 (5 bases). Germline V gene sequence: CDR1 GEAIGNYY, CDR2 EKD. V was pared by 0 bases and J by 8 bases, with 19 bases between. The CDR3 totals 18 residues.

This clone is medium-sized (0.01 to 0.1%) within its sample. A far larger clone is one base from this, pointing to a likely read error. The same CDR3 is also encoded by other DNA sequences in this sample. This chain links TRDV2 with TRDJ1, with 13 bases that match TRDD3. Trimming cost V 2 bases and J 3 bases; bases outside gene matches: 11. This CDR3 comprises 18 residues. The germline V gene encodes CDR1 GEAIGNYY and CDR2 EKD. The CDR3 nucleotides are TGTGCCTGTGACAGCCTTCAAACTGGGGGATACGCTCCCGATAAACTCATCTTT. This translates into CACDSLQTGGYAPDKLIF.

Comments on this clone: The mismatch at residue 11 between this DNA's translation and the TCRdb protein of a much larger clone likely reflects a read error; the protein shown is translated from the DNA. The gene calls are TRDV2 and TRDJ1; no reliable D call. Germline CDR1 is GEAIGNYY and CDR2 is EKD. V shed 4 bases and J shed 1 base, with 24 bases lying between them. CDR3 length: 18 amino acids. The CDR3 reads CACEPMTNTGVSTDKLIF. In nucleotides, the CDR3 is TGTGCCTGTGAGCCTATGACCAATACAGGGGTCAGCACCGATAAACTCATCTTT.

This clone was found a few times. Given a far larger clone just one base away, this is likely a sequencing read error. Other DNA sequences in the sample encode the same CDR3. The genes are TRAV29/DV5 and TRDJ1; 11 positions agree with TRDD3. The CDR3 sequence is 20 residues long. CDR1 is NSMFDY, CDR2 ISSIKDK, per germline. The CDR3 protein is CAASARAGGYLPRYTDKLIF. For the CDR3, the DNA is TGTGCCGCAAGCGCGCGGGCTGGGGGATACTTGCCAAGGTACACCGATAAACTCATCTTT. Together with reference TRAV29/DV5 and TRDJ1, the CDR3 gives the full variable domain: DQQVKQNSPSLSVQEGRISILNCDYTNSMFDYFLWYKKYPAEGPTFLISISSIKDKNEDGRFTVFLNKSAKHLSLHIVPSQPGDSAVYFCAASARAGGYLPRYTDKLIFGKGTRVTVEP.

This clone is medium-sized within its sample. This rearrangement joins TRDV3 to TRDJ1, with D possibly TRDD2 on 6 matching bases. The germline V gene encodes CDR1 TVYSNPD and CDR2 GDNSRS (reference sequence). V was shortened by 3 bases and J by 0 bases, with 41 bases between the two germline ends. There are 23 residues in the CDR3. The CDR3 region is CALQNGPLLLNTPVLPYTDKLIF. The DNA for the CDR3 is TGTGCCTTACAAAACGGGCCCCTACTGCTGAATACGCCGGTCCTACCTTACACCGATAAACTCATCTTT.

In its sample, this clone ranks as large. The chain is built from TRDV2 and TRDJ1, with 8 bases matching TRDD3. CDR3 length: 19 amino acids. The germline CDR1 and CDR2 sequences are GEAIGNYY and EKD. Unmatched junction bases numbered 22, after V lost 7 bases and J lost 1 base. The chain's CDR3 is CACSNVTGGYLLSTDKLIF. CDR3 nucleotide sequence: TGTGCCTGCTCTAATGTTACTGGGGGTTACCTCCTGAGCACCGATAAACTCATCTTT.

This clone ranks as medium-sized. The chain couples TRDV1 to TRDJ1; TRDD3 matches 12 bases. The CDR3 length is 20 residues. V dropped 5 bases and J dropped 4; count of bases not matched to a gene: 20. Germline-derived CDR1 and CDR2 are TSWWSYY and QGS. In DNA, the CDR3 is TGTGCTCTTGGGAAAACCCATTCCTACTGGGGGATACTGGGGGGCGATAAACTCATCTTT. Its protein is CALGKTHSYWGILGGDKLIF.

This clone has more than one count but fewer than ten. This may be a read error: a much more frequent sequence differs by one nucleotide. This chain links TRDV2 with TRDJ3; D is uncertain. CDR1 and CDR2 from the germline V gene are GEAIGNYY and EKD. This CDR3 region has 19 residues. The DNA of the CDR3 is TGTGCCTGTGACACCGTTAGAGGTACTGAGTCCTTGGACACCCGACAGATGTTTTTC. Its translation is CACDTVRGTESLDTRQMFF.

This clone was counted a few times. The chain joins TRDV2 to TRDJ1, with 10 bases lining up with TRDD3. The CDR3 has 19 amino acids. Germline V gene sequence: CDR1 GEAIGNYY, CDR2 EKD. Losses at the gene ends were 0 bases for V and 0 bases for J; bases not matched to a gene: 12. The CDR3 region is CACDTRRGDTPIDTDKLIF. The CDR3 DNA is TGTGCCTGTGACACCAGAAGGGGGGATACGCCCATAGACACCGATAAACTCATCTTT.

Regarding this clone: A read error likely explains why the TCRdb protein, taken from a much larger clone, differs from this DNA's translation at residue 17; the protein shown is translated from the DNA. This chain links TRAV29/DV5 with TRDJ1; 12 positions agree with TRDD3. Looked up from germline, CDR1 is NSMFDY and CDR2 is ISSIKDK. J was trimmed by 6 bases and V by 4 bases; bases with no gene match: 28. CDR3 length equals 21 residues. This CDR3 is CAAGPASFLRWGIRIHNKLIF. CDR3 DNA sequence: TGTGCAGCAGGACCCGCATCTTTCCTTCGCTGGGGGATACGGATTCACAATAAACTCATCTTT. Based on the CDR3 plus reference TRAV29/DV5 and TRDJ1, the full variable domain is DQQVKQNSPSLSVQEGRISILNCDYTNSMFDYFLWYKKYPAEGPTFLISISSIKDKNEDGRFTVFLNKSAKHLSLHIVPSQPGDSAVYFCAAGPASFLRWGIRIHNKLIFGKGTRVTVEP.

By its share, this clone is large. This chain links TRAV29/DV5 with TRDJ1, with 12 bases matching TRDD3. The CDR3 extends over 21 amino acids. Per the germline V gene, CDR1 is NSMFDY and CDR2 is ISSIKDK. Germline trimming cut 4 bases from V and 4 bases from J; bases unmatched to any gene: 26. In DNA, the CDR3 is TGTGCAGCAGGACCCGCATCTTTCCTTCGCTGGGGGATACGGATTCACGATAAACTCATCTTT. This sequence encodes CAAGPASFLRWGIRIHDKLIF.